This record concerns one T cell receptor beta chain sequence. These data come from a study of blood T cell repertoires in COVID-19. Overall study: Specimens from acute and convalescent COVID-19 originated in the United States, Italy and Spain.

Study processing details: Amplified reference gene primers provided the basis for estimating nucleated cell counts. Method: immunoSEQ multiplex PCR; TCRdb's copy keeps in-frame clones and lacks some. V and J calls and clone size are those listed in that table; D and trimming were worked out from the DNA. The repertoire holds 200,000 to 250,000 clones, with about 87% as singletons. The age range of participants was about 18 to 95 years, with residence in about two dozen US areas. The sequence was collected from a woman in her twenties or thirties who had been exposed to COVID-19. Sequences were obtained from PBMCs or T cells enriched from blood (not recorded which).

The CDR3 nucleotides are TGTGCCAGCAGTGAAAGGGGCAGGGCCATTCAGTACTTC. Its translation is CASSERGRAIQYF. The chain joins TRBV2 to TRBJ2-4, with TRBD1 as a possible D gene (5 bases). This CDR3 comprises 13 residues. The germline V and J ends were trimmed by 2 bases and 9 bases, with 11 bases remaining between them. Germline V gene data show CDR1 as SNHLY and CDR2 as FYNNEI. The full variable domain, completed using reference TRBV2 and TRBJ2-4, is EPEVTQTPSHQVTQMGQEVILRCVPISNHLYFYWYRQILGQKVEFLVSFYNNEISEKSEIFDDQFSVERPDGSNFTLKIRSTKLEDSAMYFCASSERGRAIQYFGAGTRLSVL.